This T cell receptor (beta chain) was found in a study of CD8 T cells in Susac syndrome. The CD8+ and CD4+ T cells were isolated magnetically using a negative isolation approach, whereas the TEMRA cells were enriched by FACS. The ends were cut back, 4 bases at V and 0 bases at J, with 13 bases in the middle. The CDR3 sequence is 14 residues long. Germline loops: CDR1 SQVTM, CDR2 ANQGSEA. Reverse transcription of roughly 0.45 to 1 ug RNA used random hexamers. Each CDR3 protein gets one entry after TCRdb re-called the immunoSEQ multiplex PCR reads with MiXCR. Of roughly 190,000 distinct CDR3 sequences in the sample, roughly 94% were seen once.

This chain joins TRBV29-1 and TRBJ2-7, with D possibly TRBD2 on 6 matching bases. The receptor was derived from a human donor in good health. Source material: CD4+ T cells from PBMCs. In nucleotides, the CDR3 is TGCAGCGTTGCTATGTCGGGAGTCTCCTACGAGCAGTACTTC. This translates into CSVAMSGVSYEQYF.